Listed here is a single TCR beta chain. Method: immunoSEQ multiplex PCR; TCRdb's copy keeps in-frame clones and lacks some. The sample has nearly 85,000 clones, about 85% seen once. The entry originates in a study of cytotoxic CD8 clonotypes in ibrutinib-treated CLL. Germline CDR1 is MNHEY and CDR2 is SMNVEV (reference sequence). V was clipped by 3 bases and J by 2 bases, with 8 bases between them. CDR3 size: 13 residues. The rearrangement uses TRBV27 and TRBJ2-7; no definite D call. The sequencing here drew on PBMCs, taken after 12 months of ibrutinib treatment. The origin of this receptor is a human donor with chronic lymphocytic leukemia. The CDR3 loop is CASSFGQAYEQYF. The CDR3 DNA reads TGTGCCAGCAGTTTCGGGCAGGCCTACGAGCAGTACTTC.